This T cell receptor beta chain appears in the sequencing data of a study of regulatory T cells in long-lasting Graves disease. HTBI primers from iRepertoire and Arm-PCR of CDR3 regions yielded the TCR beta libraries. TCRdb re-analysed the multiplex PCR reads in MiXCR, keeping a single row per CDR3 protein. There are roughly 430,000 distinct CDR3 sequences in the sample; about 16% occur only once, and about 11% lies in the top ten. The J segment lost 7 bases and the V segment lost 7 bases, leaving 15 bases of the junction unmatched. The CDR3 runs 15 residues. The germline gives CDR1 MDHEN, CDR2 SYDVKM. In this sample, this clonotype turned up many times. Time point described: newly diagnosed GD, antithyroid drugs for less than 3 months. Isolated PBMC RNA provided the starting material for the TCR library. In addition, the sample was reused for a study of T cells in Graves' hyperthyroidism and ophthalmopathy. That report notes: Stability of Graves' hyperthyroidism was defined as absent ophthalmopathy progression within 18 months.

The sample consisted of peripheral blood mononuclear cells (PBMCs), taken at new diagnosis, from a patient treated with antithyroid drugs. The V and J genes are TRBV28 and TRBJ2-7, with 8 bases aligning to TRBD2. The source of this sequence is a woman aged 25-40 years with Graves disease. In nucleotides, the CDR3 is TGTGCCAGCACCCTCAGCGGGAGTCCTCTGGGGGAGCAGTACTTC. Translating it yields CASTLSGSPLGEQYF.